Shown below are 21 T cell receptor beta chains from a single sample sequenced in a study of blood T cell repertoires in COVID-19. Using immunoSEQ multiplex PCR, the repertoire was profiled, and TCRdb retains in-frame clones only, with some absent. In the table there are about 88,000 clones, roughly 82% of which are singletons. The sequenced sample was peripheral blood. The receptors stem from a human donor in a cohort sampled during active COVID-19.

The CDR3 is CASSSNPRSPRPEQYF. As DNA, the CDR3 is TGTGCCAGCAGCTCAAACCCCCGGAGCCCACGGCCGGAGCAGTACTTC. V and J are TRBV7-9 and TRBJ2-7; D ambiguous. Germline V gene data show CDR1 as SEHNR and CDR2 as FQNEAQ (reference sequence). The CDR3 contains 16 residues. Trimming pared 4 bases from V and 7 bases from J, leaving 23 bases between.

The chain recombines TRBV28 with TRBJ2-1; D might be TRBD2 (5 bases). Trimming left V 2 bases short and J 8 bases short, with 7 bases between. CDR1 is MDHEN, CDR2 SYDVKM, per germline. This CDR3 has 12 amino acids. CDR3 protein: CASSLISDEQFF. CDR3 nucleotide sequence: TGTGCCAGCAGTTTAATTAGCGATGAGCAGTTCTTC.

V usage is TRBV6-1 and J usage is TRBJ2-1; 14 bases agree with TRBD2. The CDR3 is 17 amino acids. V was pared by 4 bases and J by 7 bases, with 9 bases of the junction left unmatched. Germline V gives CDR1 MNHNS, CDR2 SASEGT. The CDR3 DNA follows: TGTGCCAGCAGTGCCCGACTAGCGGGGGGGCCTGGGAATGAGCAGTTCTTC. It specifies CASSARLAGGPGNEQFF.

This chain links TRBV10-3 with TRBJ2-1, with 10 bases matching TRBD2. The CDR3 is 14 amino acids. CDR1 and CDR2 (germline): ENHRY, SYGVKD. The junction had 7 bases not matched to a gene; V was cut back by 6 bases and J by 8 bases. The CDR3 protein is CAIRPGLAADEQFF. In DNA form, the CDR3 reads TGTGCCATCAGACCCGGACTAGCGGCCGATGAGCAGTTCTTC.

J is TRBJ2-1 and V is TRBV20-1; 10 nucleotides match TRBD2. The length of the CDR3 is 16 residues. Unmatched junction bases numbered 11, after V lost 3 bases and J lost 6 bases. Germline values: CDR1 DFQATT, CDR2 SNEGSKA (reference sequence). The CDR3 DNA is TGCAGTGCTAGTCATAAAGCGGGGGGGCGCGGCAATGAGCAGTTCTTC. Encoded protein: CSASHKAGGRGNEQFF.

This clone has only one observation. The rearrangement joins TRBV5-1 to TRBJ2-5; D may be TRBD1 (6 bases). This CDR3 is built from 15 residues. Trimming removed 4 bases at V and 5 bases at J, with 18 bases between. Germline CDR1 is SGHRS and CDR2 is YFSETQ. Here the CDR3 reads CASSLGTKYGETQYF. CDR3 DNA: TGCGCCAGCAGCCTCGGGACAAAGTACGGGGAGACCCAGTACTTC.

The chain joins TRBV9 to TRBJ2-7; D remains ambiguous. CDR3 length: 12 amino acids. Germline assignment: CDR1 SGDLS and CDR2 YYNGEE. Trimming cost V 3 bases and J 5 bases, with 9 bases left between them. Here the CDR3 DNA reads TGTGCCAGCAGCGACGGTACCGACGAGCAGTACTTC. The encoded protein is CASSDGTDEQYF.

The CDR3 DNA follows: TGTGCCAGCAGCTCTGGACAGGGGGCAACTAATGAAAAACTGTTTTTT. It codes for CASSSGQGATNEKLFF. The rearrangement joins TRBV7-9 to TRBJ1-4; 10 bases align to TRBD1. In germline, CDR1 is SEHNR, CDR2 FQNEAQ (reference sequence). After removal of 4 bases from V and 0 bases from J, the junction contained 2 bases not matched to a gene. There are 16 residues in the CDR3.

The chain is built from TRBV6-5 and TRBJ2-2; D perhaps matches TRBD2 (6 bases). Germline CDR1 reads MNHEY; CDR2 reads SVGAGI. Trimming cost V 6 bases and J 6 bases, with 17 bases left between them. The CDR3 extends over 15 amino acids. CDR3 in amino acids: CASSPRGAASGELFF. Written as DNA, the CDR3 is TGTGCCAGCAGCCCGCGCGGGGCAGCTTCCGGGGAGCTGTTTTTT.

This clone showed up just a few times. The chain recombines TRBV4-3 with TRBJ2-7; D uncertain. Germline V gene data show CDR1 as LGHNA and CDR2 as YSLEER. V lost 0 bases, J lost 7 bases, and 25 bases lay in between. This CDR3 is built from 18 residues. The CDR3 loop reads CASSQEPFIFSGPEEQYF. Written as DNA, the CDR3 is TGCGCCAGCAGCCAAGAACCCTTCATCTTTTCTGGGCCTGAGGAGCAGTACTTC.

This sequence joins TRBV5-6 and TRBJ2-5; D possibly corresponds to TRBD1 (6 bases). Trimming left V 6 bases short and J 1 base short, with 10 bases between. This CDR3 region has 13 residues. Germline assignment: CDR1 SGHDT and CDR2 YYEEEE. This CDR3 reads CASKGQPQETQYF. CDR3 DNA: TGTGCCAGCAAGGGACAACCCCAAGAGACCCAGTACTTC.

In its sample, this clone was seen once. The gene calls are TRBV7-9 and TRBJ2-1; TRBD2 is a possible D gene (5 bases). This CDR3 contains 16 residues. Trimming took 5 bases from V and 10 from J, leaving 24 bases between them. The germline CDR1 and CDR2 sequences are SEHNR and FQNEAQ (reference sequence). The CDR3 here is CASSPGRGAGFEEQFF. In nucleotides, the CDR3 is TGTGCCAGCAGCCCCGGTCGGGGAGCCGGGTTCGAAGAGCAGTTCTTC.

This chain links TRBV19 with TRBJ1-2; tentatively, D is TRBD1 (6 bases). Germline CDR1 reads LNHDA; CDR2 reads SQIVND (reference sequence). The ends were cut back, 3 bases at V and 6 bases at J, with 11 bases in the middle. This CDR3 comprises 13 residues. The CDR3 reads CASSMGDMNGYTF. Here the CDR3 DNA reads TGTGCCAGTAGTATGGGGGACATGAATGGCTACACCTTC.

The V call is TRBV4-1, the J call TRBJ1-5; TRBD1 matches at 9 bases. The ends lost 0 bases at V and 7 bases at J; junction bases unmatched: 7. Looked up from germline, CDR1 is MGHRA and CDR2 is YSYEKL. The CDR3 has 16 residues. The DNA for the CDR3 is TGCGCCAGCAGCCAAGATGCGGACGGGACAGGGCAGCCCCAGCATTTT. Its translation is CASSQDADGTGQPQHF.

The chain links TRBV7-2 to TRBJ1-4; 9 bases map to TRBD1. The CDR3 consists of 14 residues. Per the germline V gene, CDR1 is SGHTA and CDR2 is FQGNSA. Trimming at V came to 5 bases and at J to 10 bases, leaving 8 bases not matched to a gene. For the CDR3, the DNA is TGTGCCAGCAGCCTGGGGACAGGGATGGGAAAACTGTTTTTT. Translating it yields CASSLGTGMGKLFF. Variable domain in full (rest from reference TRBV7-2 and TRBJ1-4): GAGVSQSPSNKVTEKGKDVELRCDPISGHTALYWYRQSLGQGLEFLIYFQGNSAPDKSGLPSDRFSAERTGGSVSTLTIQRTQQEDSAVYLCASSLGTGMGKLFFGSGTQLSVL.

The chain couples TRBV27 to TRBJ2-5; 8 nucleotides agree with TRBD2. V lost 0 bases and J lost 7; bases outside the gene matches: 7. Germline values: CDR1 MNHEY, CDR2 SMNVEV (reference sequence). The length of the CDR3 is 15 residues. CDR3 nucleotides: TGTGCCAGCAGTTTATCGGTGGCGGGAGGCGGGACCCAGTACTTC. This encodes CASSLSVAGGGTQYF.

The chain uses TRBV4-3 and TRBJ1-2; 8 bases map to TRBD1. Germline loops: CDR1 LGHNA, CDR2 YSLEER. Trimming cost V 0 bases and J 8 bases; bases outside gene matches: 8. The CDR3 spans 15 residues. CDR3 coding DNA: TGCGCCAGCAGCCAAGAGGCTGGTTCAGGGGGCGGCTACACCTTC. Translation gives CASSQEAGSGGGYTF.

This clone was observed a single time. The rearrangement uses TRBV5-6 and TRBJ2-1; a weak D match, TRBD2 (6 bases). Between the trimmed V and J ends, which lost 2 bases and 6 bases, there was a span of 12 bases. The CDR3 loop spans 14 amino acids. Germline CDR1 is SGHDT and CDR2 is YYEEEE. CDR3 protein: CASSFGGRGNEQFF. CDR3 bases: TGTGCCAGCAGCTTCGGGGGACGGGGCAATGAGCAGTTCTTC.

The V call is TRBV4-3, the J call TRBJ2-2; weak D call: TRBD2 (7 bases). Trimming removed 4 bases at V and 5 bases at J, with 14 bases between. CDR1 and CDR2 (germline): LGHNA, YSLEER. The CDR3 totals 15 residues. The CDR3 sequence: CASSPRGGGTGELFF. For the CDR3, the DNA is TGCGCCAGCAGCCCAAGGGGGGGCGGGACCGGGGAGCTGTTTTTT.

In this sample, this clone turned up once. This sequence joins TRBV11-3 and TRBJ2-2; D ambiguous. The length of the CDR3 is 13 residues. Germline loops: CDR1 SGHNT, CDR2 YENEEA. V lost 5 bases to trimming and J lost 5 bases, with 9 bases between them. The DNA for the CDR3 is TGTGCCAGCAGCCCCCGTCCGACCGGGGAGCTGTTTTTT. As protein: CASSPRPTGELFF.

This clone was observed a few times. V usage is TRBV10-2 and J usage is TRBJ2-7, with 8 bases that match TRBD2. This CDR3 is 16 amino acids long. The ends lost 2 bases at V and 1 base at J; junction bases unmatched: 7. Looked up from germline, CDR1 is WSHSY and CDR2 is SAAADI. The CDR3 spells CASSERGGTGSYEQYF. The CDR3 DNA sequence: TGCGCCAGCAGTGAGCGGGGGGGGACTGGTTCCTACGAGCAGTACTTC.